A selection of T cell receptor beta chains follows, all from one sample in a study of cytomegalovirus exposure and HLA in healthy donors. TCRdb keeps only in-frame clones here, not all; method: immunoSEQ multiplex PCR. The sample lists about 160,000 clones; under 90% were seen once. Sequenced input: PBMCs. These receptor sequences come from a woman between 18 and 29 years old in good health and CMV-seropositive. Each CDR3 is given with its conserved first and last residue.

j_call | cdr3_length | v_call | cdr3_aa
TRBJ2-3 | 15 | TRBV2 | CASSPGQGSTDTQYF
TRBJ1-2 | 15 | TRBV15 | CATSRDLDRVYGYTF
TRBJ2-7 | 15 | TRBV28 | CASHSPQGQPYEQYF
TRBJ1-1 | 14 | TRBV18 | CASSPRQVFTEAFF
TRBJ2-7 | 17 | TRBV12-2 | CASAGTSGRTHLREQYF
TRBJ2-1 | 15 | TRBV5-1 | CASSLNRGPYNEQFF
TRBJ2-1 | 15 | TRBV19 | CASSVSGTMHNEQFF
TRBJ1-5 | 15 | TRBV30 | CAWIIVRSSNQPQHF
TRBJ2-5 | 13 | TRBV9 | CASSGWTTETQYF
TRBJ2-5 | 17 | TRBV5-4 | CASSLSHSGSGGETQYF
TRBJ2-1 | 16 | TRBV7-3 | CASSTTPAAGYNEQFF
TRBJ1-2 | 9 | TRBV20-1 | CSAGAGYTF
TRBJ2-3 | 16 | TRBV27 | CASSLGLAGWEDTQYF
TRBJ2-7 | 14 | TRBV5-1 | CASSLEGGRNEQYF
TRBJ2-7 | 14 | TRBV6-1 | CASSEETAIYEQYF
TRBJ2-1 | 17 | TRBV11-2 | CASSSLGVGSSYNEQFF
TRBJ2-5 | 15 | TRBV7-2 | CASSGQGVGEETQYF
TRBJ1-4 | 15 | TRBV30 | CAWSEPDSRNEKLFF
TRBJ1-1 | 16 | TRBV19 | CATSDRDRGTDTEAFF
TRBJ2-5 | 15 | TRBV5-6 | CASTDGTKYQETQYF
TRBJ2-7 | 17 | TRBV11-2 | CASSLEWGGRARGEQYF
TRBJ2-7 | 12 | TRBV30 | CAWGPGGYEQYF
TRBJ1-2 | 13 | TRBV18 | CASSPGQNYGYTF
TRBJ1-1 | 15 | TRBV6-5 | CASSRRTVMNTEAFF
TRBJ1-5 | 15 | TRBV28 | CASSFIPGDDQPQHF
TRBJ2-2 | 13 | TRBV30 | CAWSVGGSGELFF
TRBJ2-3 | 20 | TRBV9 | CASSTPRSGGTSEFTDTQYF
TRBJ2-1 | 16 | TRBV9 | CASSAGLAATYNEQFF
TRBJ2-3 | 15 | TRBV13 | CASSLGTSGTDTQYF
TRBJ2-1 | 15 | TRBV18 | CASSPLRGSYNEQFF
TRBJ2-1 | 14 | TRBV7-9 | CASSLAGAMNEQFF
TRBJ2-3 | 17 | TRBV4-2 | CASSQSLPGMITDTQYF
TRBJ1-3 | 15 | TRBV7-9 | CASSTTGPGGNTIYF
TRBJ1-2 | 13 | TRBV25-1 | CASSEKLDYGYTF
TRBJ2-1 | 18 | TRBV5-1 | CASSLAVRTSGSVMEQFF
TRBJ1-2 | 15 | TRBV7-9 | CASSLGAATGNGYTF
TRBJ2-3 | 17 | TRBV19 | CASSIPGRDSSTDTQYF
TRBJ2-7 | 16 | TRBV5-1 | CASSLVTSGAYYEQYF
TRBJ2-7 | 13 | TRBV7-3 | CASARDRGHEQYF
TRBJ2-2 | 15 | TRBV29-1 | CSVTANFANTGELFF
TRBJ2-7 | 15 | TRBV28 | CASSLPGGTRDEQYF
TRBJ1-1 | 14 | TRBV11-3 | CASSLLSRDSFAFF
TRBJ1-4 | 12 | TRBV19 | CASMADNEKLFF
TRBJ1-3 | 15 | TRBV18 | CASSPPDRAGNTIYF
TRBJ2-3 | 13 | TRBV7-3 | CASGGGGSDTQYF
TRBJ2-7 | 15 | TRBV9 | CASSVSSGSSYEQYF
TRBJ1-4 | 16 | TRBV18 | CASSPGQLDTNEKLFF
TRBJ2-7 | 14 | TRBV7-2 | CASSTTGLSYEQYF
TRBJ2-7 | 16 | TRBV9 | CASSARPTSGSYEQYF